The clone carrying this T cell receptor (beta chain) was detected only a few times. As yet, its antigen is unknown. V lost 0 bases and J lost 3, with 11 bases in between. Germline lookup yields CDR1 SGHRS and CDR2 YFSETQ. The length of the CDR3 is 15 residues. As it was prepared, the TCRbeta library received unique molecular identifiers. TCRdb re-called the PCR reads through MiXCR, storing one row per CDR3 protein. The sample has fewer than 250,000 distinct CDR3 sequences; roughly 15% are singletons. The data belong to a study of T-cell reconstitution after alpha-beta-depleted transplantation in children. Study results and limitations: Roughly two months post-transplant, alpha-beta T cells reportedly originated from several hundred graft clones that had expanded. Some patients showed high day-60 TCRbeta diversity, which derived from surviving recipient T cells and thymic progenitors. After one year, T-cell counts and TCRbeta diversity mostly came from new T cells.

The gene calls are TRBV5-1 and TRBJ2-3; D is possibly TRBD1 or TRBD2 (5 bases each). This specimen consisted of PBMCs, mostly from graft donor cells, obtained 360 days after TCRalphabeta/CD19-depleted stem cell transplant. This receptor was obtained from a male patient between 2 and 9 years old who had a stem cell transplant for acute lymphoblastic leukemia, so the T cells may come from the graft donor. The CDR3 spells CASSLGGTLTDTQYF. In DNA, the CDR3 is TGCGCCAGCAGCTTGGGTGGGACCCTTACAGATACGCAGTATTTT.